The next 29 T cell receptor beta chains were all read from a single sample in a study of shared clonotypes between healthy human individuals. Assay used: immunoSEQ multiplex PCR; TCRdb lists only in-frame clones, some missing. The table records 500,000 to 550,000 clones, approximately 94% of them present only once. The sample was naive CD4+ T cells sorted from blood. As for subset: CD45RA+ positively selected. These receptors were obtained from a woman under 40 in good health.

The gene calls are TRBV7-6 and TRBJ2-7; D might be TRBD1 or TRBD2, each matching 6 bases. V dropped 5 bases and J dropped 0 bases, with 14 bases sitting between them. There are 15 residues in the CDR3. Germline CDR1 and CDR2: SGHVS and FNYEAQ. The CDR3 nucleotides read TGTGCCAGCAGCCCCCGCGGGACAAACTCCTACGAGCAGTACTTC. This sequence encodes CASSPRGTNSYEQYF.

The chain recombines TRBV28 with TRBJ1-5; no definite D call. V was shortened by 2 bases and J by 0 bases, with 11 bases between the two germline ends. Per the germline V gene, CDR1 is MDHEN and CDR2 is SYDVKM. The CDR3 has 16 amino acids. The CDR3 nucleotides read TGTGCCAGCAGTTTAACACAAGCTTATAGCAATCAGCCCCAGCATTTT. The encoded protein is CASSLTQAYSNQPQHF.

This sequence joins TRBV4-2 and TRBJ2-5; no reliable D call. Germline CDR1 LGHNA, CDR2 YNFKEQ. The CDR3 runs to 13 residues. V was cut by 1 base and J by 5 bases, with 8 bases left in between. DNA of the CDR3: TGTGCCAGCAGCCAAGGCCTGGAGGAGACCCAGTACTTC. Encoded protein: CASSQGLEETQYF.

The CDR3 sequence: CASSPIAGNPPDTQYF. For the CDR3, the DNA is TGTGCCAGCTCACCAATAGCGGGAAATCCTCCAGATACGCAGTATTTT. The J gene is TRBJ2-3, the V gene TRBV18; 8 nucleotides agree with TRBD2. From germline, CDR1 is KGHSH and CDR2 LQKENI. Losses at the gene ends were 2 bases for V and 4 bases for J; bases not matched to a gene: 8. The CDR3 is 16 residues long.

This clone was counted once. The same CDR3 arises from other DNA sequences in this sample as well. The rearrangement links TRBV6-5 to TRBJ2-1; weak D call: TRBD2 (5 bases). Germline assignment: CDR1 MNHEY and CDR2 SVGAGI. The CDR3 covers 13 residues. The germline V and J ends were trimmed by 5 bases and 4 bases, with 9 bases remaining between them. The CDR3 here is CASSPPGYNEQFF. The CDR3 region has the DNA TGTGCCAGCAGTCCGCCGGGATACAATGAGCAGTTCTTC.

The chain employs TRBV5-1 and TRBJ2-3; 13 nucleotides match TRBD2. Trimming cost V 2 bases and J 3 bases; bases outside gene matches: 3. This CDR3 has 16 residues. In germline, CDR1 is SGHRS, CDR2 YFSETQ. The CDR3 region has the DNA TGCGCCAGCAGCTTAGGGACTAGCGGGATGACAGATACGCAGTATTTT. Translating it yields CASSLGTSGMTDTQYF.

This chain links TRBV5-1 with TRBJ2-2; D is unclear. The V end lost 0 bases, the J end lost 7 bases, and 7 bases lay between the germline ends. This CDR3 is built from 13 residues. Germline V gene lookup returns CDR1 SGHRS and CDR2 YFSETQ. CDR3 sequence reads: CASSLDGIGELFF. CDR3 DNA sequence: TGCGCCAGCAGCTTGGATGGGATCGGGGAGCTGTTTTTT.

The CDR3 DNA follows: TGTGCCAGCATCCCAGCGGGACATCCTGGGGCCATCCTGACTTTC. This translates into CASIPAGHPGAILTF. The chain links TRBV6-6 to TRBJ2-6; TRBD2 is a possible D gene (7 bases). Germline values: CDR1 MNHNY, CDR2 SVGAGI (reference sequence). CDR3 length: 15 residues. V shed 7 bases and J shed 14 bases, with 24 bases lying between them.

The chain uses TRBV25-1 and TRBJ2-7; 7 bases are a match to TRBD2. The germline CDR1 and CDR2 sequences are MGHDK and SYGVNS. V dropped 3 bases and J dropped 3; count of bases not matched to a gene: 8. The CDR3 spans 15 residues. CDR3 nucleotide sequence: TGTGCCAGCAGTGATTGGCGGGGAGGGCTCTACGAGCAGTACTTC. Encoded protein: CASSDWRGGLYEQYF.

CDR3 sequence reads: CASSHGFSGSYEQYF. In DNA form, the CDR3 reads TGTGCCAGCAGCCACGGCTTTAGCGGGAGCTACGAGCAGTACTTC. The chain employs TRBV7-9 and TRBJ2-5; 9 positions match TRBD2. The DNA end favors TRBJ2-7, so the J call may be wrong. Germline CDR1 reads SEHNR; CDR2 reads FQNEAQ (reference sequence). The CDR3 is made up of 15 amino acids.

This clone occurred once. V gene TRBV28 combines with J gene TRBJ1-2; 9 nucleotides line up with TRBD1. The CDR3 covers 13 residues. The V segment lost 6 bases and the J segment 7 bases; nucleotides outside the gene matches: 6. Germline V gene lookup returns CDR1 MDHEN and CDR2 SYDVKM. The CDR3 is CASRTGGKRGYTF. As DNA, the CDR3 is TGTGCCAGCAGGACAGGGGGTAAACGTGGCTACACCTTC.

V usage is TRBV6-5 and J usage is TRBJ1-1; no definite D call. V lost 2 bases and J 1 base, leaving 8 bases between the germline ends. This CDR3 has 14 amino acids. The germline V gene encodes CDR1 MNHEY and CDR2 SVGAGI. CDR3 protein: CASSYRAANTEAFF. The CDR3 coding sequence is TGTGCCAGCAGTTACCGGGCAGCGAACACTGAAGCTTTCTTT.

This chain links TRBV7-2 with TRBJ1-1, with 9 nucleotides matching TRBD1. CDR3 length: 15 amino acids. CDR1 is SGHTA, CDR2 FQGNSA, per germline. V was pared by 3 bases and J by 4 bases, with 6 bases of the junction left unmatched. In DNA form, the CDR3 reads TGTGCCAGCAGCTTTCGGGACAGGGTATCCACTGAAGCTTTCTTT. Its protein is CASSFRDRVSTEAFF.

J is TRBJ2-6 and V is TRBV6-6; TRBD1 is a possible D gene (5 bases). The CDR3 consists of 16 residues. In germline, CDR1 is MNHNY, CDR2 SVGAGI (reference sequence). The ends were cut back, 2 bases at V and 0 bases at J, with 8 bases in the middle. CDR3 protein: CASSYGQPSGANVLTF. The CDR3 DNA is TGTGCCAGCAGTTACGGACAACCCTCTGGGGCCAACGTCCTGACTTTC.

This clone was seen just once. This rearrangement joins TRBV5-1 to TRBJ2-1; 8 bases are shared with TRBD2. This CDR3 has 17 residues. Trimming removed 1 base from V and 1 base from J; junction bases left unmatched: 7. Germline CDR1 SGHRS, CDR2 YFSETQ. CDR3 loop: CASSLSSGRSSYNEQFF. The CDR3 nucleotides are TGCGCCAGCAGCTTGTCAAGCGGGAGAAGTTCCTACAATGAGCAGTTCTTC.

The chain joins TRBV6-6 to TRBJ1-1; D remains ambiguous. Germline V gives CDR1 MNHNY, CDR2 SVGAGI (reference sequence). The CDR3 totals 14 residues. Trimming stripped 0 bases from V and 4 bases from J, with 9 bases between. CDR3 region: CASSYSRTGTEAFF. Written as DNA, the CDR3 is TGTGCCAGCAGTTACTCGAGAACCGGCACTGAAGCTTTCTTT.

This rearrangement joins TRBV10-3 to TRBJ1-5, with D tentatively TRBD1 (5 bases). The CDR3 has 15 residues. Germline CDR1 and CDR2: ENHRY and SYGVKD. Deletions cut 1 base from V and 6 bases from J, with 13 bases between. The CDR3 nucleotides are TGTGCCATCAGTGAGTGGTCAGGGCACAGTCAGCCCCAGCATTTT. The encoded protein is CAISEWSGHSQPQHF.

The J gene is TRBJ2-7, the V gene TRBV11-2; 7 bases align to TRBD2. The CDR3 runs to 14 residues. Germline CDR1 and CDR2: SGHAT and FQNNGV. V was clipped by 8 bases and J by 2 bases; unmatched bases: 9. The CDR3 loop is CASGGSSGAYEQYF. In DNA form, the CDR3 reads TGTGCCAGCGGGGGGTCTAGCGGCGCCTACGAGCAGTACTTC.

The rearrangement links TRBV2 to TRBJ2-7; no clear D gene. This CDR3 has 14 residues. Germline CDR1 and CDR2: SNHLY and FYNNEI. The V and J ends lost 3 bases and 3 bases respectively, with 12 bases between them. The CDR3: CASSEWESGYEQYF. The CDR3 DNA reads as TGTGCCAGCAGTGAGTGGGAATCCGGCTACGAGCAGTACTTC.

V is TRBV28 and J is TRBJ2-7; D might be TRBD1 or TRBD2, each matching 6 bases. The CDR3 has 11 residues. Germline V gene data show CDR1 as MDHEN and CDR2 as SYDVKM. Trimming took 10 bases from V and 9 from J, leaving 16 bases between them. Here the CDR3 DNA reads TGTGCCACCTTGGGGGGCCCCGTGCAGTACTTC. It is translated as CATLGGPVQYF.

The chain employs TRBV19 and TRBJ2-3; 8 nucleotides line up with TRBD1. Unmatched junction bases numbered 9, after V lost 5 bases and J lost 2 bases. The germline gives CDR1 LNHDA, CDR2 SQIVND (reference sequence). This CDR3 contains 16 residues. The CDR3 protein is CASSSGQGRATDTQYF. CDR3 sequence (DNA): TGTGCCAGTAGTTCAGGACAGGGTCGAGCCACAGATACGCAGTATTTT.

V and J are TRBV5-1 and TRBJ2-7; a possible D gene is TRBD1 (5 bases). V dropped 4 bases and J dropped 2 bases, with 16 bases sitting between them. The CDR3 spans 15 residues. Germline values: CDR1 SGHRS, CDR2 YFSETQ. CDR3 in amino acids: CASSPRVGSTYEQYF. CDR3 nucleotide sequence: TGCGCCAGCAGCCCCAGGGTTGGGTCTACCTACGAGCAGTACTTC.

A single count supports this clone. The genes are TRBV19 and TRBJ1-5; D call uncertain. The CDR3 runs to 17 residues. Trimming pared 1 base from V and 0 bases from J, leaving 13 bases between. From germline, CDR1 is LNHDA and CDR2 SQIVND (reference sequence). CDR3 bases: TGTGCCAGTAGTATAGCGGCGCGGACGGATAGCAATCAGCCCCAGCATTTT. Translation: CASSIAARTDSNQPQHF.

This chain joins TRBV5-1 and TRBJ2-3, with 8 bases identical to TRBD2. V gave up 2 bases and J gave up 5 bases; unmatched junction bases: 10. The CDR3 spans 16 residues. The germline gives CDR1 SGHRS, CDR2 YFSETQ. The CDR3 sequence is CASSFSLAGVRDTQYF. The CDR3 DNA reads TGCGCCAGCAGCTTCTCGCTAGCGGGTGTGAGAGATACGCAGTATTTT.

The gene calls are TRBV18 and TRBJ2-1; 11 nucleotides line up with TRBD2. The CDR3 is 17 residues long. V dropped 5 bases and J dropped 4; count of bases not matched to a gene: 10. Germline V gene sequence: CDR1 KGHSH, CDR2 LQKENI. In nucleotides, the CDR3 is TGTGCCAGCTCAGACCTGACTAGCGGGAAAAAGTACAATGAGCAGTTCTTC. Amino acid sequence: CASSDLTSGKKYNEQFF.

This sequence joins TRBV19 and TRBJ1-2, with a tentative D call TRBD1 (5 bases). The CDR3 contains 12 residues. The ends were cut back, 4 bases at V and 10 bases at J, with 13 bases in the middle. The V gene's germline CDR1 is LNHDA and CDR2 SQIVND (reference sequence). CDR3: CASSTRGRYYTF. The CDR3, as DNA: TGTGCCAGTAGTACCCGGGGCAGATACTACACCTTC.

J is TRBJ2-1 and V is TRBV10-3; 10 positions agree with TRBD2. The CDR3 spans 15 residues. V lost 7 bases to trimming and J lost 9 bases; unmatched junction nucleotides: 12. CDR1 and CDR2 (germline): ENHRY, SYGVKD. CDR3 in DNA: TGTGCCATCAATCAGCGGGAGGGCCCCATCGGTGAGCAGTTCTTC. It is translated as CAINQREGPIGEQFF.

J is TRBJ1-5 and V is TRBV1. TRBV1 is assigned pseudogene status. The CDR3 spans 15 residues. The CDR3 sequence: CTSSQDGRPNQPQHF. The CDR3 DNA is TGCACCAGCAGCCAAGATGGCAGACCCAATCAGCCCCAGCATTTT.

Here the CDR3 reads CASSITAGGFTDTQYF. The CDR3 DNA is TGTGCCAGTAGTATAACAGCGGGGGGATTCACAGATACGCAGTATTTT. V gene TRBV19 combines with J gene TRBJ2-3; TRBD2 matches at 9 bases. The CDR3 is made up of 16 amino acids. The germline gives CDR1 LNHDA, CDR2 SQIVND (reference sequence). V gave up 2 bases and J gave up 2 bases; unmatched junction bases: 5.